This TCR beta chain appears in the sequencing data of a study of tumor and adjacent non-tumor tissue in lung cancer. About the research overall: The patients, some ten men and about five women, were roughly 31 to 85 with stage I to III disease. On average, productive TCRbeta reads reached a few million per sample. Overall study results and limits: Tumor tissue had significantly higher TCR diversity than normal lung.

With respect to this clonotype: Its antigen is not known. At one of its ends the junction is not consistent with the germline gene, which may arise from a read error.

Germline loops: CDR1 MNHEY, CDR2 SVGAGI. The CDR3 has 15 residues. RNA was extracted from bulk tissue without any cell sorting. The normal lung tissue was taken more than 3 cm from the tumor edge. Chemotherapy-naive patients with new lung cancer underwent thoracic surgery in China, August–November 2014. Three rounds of nested PCR, following a modified ARM-PCR protocol, produced the TCRbeta library. TCRdb reanalysed the multiplex PCR reads using MiXCR and keeps one entry per CDR3 protein. The sample has more than 75,000 distinct CDR3 sequences, less than 85% seen once. The genes are TRBV6-5 and TRBJ2-1; TRBD1 or TRBD2 may be the D gene (5 bases each). The sequence was obtained from a man in his 60s with small cell lung cancer. The sample taken for sequencing was distant non-tumor lung tissue. This CDR3 reads CVGSYSGGVGNEQLF. CDR3 bases: TGTGTAGGTAGTTACTCTGGGGGAGTGGGTAATGAGCAGCTCTTC.